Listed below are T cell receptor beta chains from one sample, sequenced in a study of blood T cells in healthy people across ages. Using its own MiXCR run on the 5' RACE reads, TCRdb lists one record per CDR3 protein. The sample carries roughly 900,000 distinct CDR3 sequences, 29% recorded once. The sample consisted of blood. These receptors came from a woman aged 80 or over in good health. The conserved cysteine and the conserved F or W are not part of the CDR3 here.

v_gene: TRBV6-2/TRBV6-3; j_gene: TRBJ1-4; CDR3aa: ASRKDGAVGIGSEKLF
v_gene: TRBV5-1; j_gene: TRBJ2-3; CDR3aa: ASSPGTYRGTDTQY
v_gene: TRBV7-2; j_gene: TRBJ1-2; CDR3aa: ASSLALYGYT
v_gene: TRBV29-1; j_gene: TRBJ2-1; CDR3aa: SVLLAGAYNEQF
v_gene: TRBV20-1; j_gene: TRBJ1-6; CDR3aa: SAMGEDNSPLH
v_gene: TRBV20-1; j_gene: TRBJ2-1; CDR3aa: SALGLVGNEQF
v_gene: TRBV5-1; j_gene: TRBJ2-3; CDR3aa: ASTGAFSTDTQY
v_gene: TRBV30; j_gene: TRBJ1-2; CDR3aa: ASLLGGYT
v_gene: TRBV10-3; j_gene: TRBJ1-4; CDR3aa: ATEAGPNEKLF
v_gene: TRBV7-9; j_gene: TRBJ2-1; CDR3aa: ASTQTGGPYNEQF
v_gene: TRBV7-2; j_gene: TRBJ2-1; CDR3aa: ASSPGADYNEQF
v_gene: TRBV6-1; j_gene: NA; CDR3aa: ASSDASLAGGLETQY
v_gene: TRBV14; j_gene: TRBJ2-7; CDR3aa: ASSSNRWPFTYEQY
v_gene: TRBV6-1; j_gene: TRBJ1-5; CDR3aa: ASSEGVDRTGGTPQH
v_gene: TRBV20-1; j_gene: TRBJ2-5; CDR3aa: SVFRGLAGETQY
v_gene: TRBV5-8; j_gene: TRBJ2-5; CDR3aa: ASSLGWTEKETQY